One and the same sample provided the 18 T cell receptor beta chains below, sequenced in a study of T cells after yellow fever vaccination. From the 5' RACE reads, TCRdb called clonotypes with MiXCR, one entry per CDR3 protein. The sample holds roughly 500,000 distinct CDR3 sequences, about a fifth seen once. The sample consisted of PBMCs, taken 15 days after the yellow fever booster vaccination. These receptor sequences come from a man aged 25 to 45 who received the YFV17D yellow fever vaccine.

This clonotype was picked up a small number of times. The chain couples TRBV30 to TRBJ2-7, with TRBD1 as a possible D gene (5 bases). The ends were cut back, 1 base at V and 3 bases at J, with 19 bases in the middle. This CDR3 comprises 16 residues. Germline V gene data show CDR1 as GTSNPN and CDR2 as SVGIG (reference sequence). CDR3 sequence (DNA): TGTGCCTGGAGTGACTCCCCCGGACAAATACTCTACGAGCAGTACTTC. It specifies CAWSDSPGQILYEQYF.

This clonotype was recorded a few times. The V call is TRBV7-9, the J call TRBJ2-1; unclear D gene. This CDR3 contains 12 residues. Per germline, CDR1 SEHNR and CDR2 FQNEAQ (reference sequence). The ends were cut back, 4 bases at V and 5 bases at J, with 6 bases in the middle. CDR3 loop: CASSSPDNEQFF. Here the CDR3 DNA reads TGTGCCAGCAGCTCCCCGGACAATGAGCAGTTCTTC.

V and J are TRBV29-1 and TRBJ2-6, with 7 bases lining up with TRBD1. CDR1 is SQVTM, CDR2 ANQGSEA, per germline. V gave up 6 bases and J gave up 4 bases; unmatched junction bases: 6. This CDR3 has 14 amino acids. CDR3 coding DNA: TGCAGCGTCCTGACAGGGTCCGGGGCCAACGTCCTGACTTTC. This gives the protein CSVLTGSGANVLTF.

This clonotype was observed a handful of times. This sequence joins TRBV2 and TRBJ1-3; D call uncertain. The V and J ends lost 5 bases and 0 bases respectively, with 8 bases between them. The CDR3 contains 14 residues. In germline, CDR1 is SNHLY, CDR2 FYNNEI. The CDR3 nucleotides are TGTGCCAGCAGTCTGGAGCCCTCTGGAAACACCATATATTTT. Protein product: CASSLEPSGNTIYF.

This chain uses TRBV12-3 or TRBV12-4 with TRBJ2-2, with TRBD1 matching over 8 bases. The ends lost 5 bases at V and 5 bases at J; junction bases unmatched: 4. The CDR3 length is 14 residues. The CDR3, as DNA: TGTGCCAGCAGTACAGGGGGGACAACCGGGGAGCTGTTTTTT. Protein product: CASSTGGTTGELFF.

The chain has TRBV14 and TRBJ1-4; 7 positions match TRBD1. Trimming removed 4 bases from V and 0 bases from J; junction bases left unmatched: 5. The CDR3 has 16 residues. Germline CDR1 and CDR2: SGHDN and FVKESK. The DNA of the CDR3 is TGTGCCAGCAGCCTTGACAGGGACGCAACTAATGAAAAACTGTTTTTT. Its translation: CASSLDRDATNEKLFF.

The rearrangement joins TRBV10-1 to TRBJ2-1; D remains ambiguous. The CDR3 totals 16 residues. From germline, CDR1 is WNHNN and CDR2 SYGVQD (reference sequence). V was pared by 4 bases and J by 8 bases, with 21 bases between. The CDR3 DNA reads TGCGCCAGCAGTGTCCGGAGAACGGAATCCGGCCATGAGCAGTTCTTC. This sequence encodes CASSVRRTESGHEQFF.

This clonotype occurred many times. V gene TRBV7-2 combines with J gene TRBJ1-3, with 8 bases lining up with TRBD1. Per germline, CDR1 SGHTA and CDR2 FQGNSA. CDR3 length: 15 residues. J lost 6 bases, V lost 2 bases, and 6 bases had no gene match. CDR3 sequence: CASSLQGALKNTIYF. Written as DNA, the CDR3 is TGTGCCAGCAGCTTACAGGGGGCGCTTAAAAACACCATATATTTT. The entire variable domain, with the rest obtained from reference TRBV7-2 and TRBJ1-3, is as follows: GAGVSQSPSNKVTEKGKDVELRCDPISGHTALYWYRQSLGQGLEFLIYFQGNSAPDKSGLPSDRFSAERTGGSVSTLTIQRTQQEDSAVYLCASSLQGALKNTIYFGEGSWLTVV.

Only a few counts were recorded for this clonotype. The chain links TRBV7-2 to TRBJ1-4; perhaps TRBD1 as D (5 bases). The germline CDR1 and CDR2 sequences are SGHTA and FQGNSA. The CDR3 spans 16 residues. Between the trimmed V and J ends, which lost 5 bases and 8 bases, there was a span of 21 bases. This chain's CDR3 is CASSPQSGRGMEKLFF. The CDR3 nucleotides read TGTGCCAGCAGCCCGCAATCAGGGAGAGGGATGGAAAAACTGTTTTTT.

V and J are TRBV19 and TRBJ2-7, with D possibly matching TRBD2 (6 bases). CDR1 LNHDA and CDR2 SQIVND come from the germline V gene (reference sequence). Between the trimmed V and J ends, which lost 3 bases and 2 bases, there was a span of 14 bases. The CDR3 is 15 residues long. CDR3 coding DNA: TGTGCCAGTAGTATTCGACTAGTGGACCCCTACGAGCAGTACTTC. Its protein product is CASSIRLVDPYEQYF.

The chain employs TRBV20-1 and TRBJ2-3, with D perhaps matching TRBD2 (6 bases). The germline V and J ends were trimmed by 2 bases and 2 bases, with 20 bases remaining between them. CDR3 length equals 17 residues. CDR1 and CDR2 (germline): DFQATT, SNEGSKA (reference sequence). CDR3 nucleotides: TGCAGTGCTAGACCCGAAGGAGGGATCAGGGACACAGATACGCAGTATTTT. Its translation is CSARPEGGIRDTDTQYF.

V gene TRBV15 combines with J gene TRBJ2-7; 7 bases map to TRBD1. Germline lookup yields CDR1 LNHNV and CDR2 YYDKDF (reference sequence). The CDR3 length is 14 residues. The trim removed 7 bases at V and 3 bases at J, leaving 9 bases unmatched. CDR3 protein: CATKGTVGSYEQYF. In DNA, the CDR3 is TGTGCCACCAAGGGGACAGTGGGAAGCTACGAGCAGTACTTC.

J is TRBJ2-7 and V is TRBV2; 13 positions agree with TRBD2. This CDR3 has 14 residues. After removal of 9 bases from V and 3 bases from J, the junction contained 5 bases not matched to a gene. CDR1 SNHLY and CDR2 FYNNEI come from the germline V gene. Here the CDR3 reads CASRLAGGLYEQYF. DNA for the CDR3: TGTGCCAGTAGACTAGCGGGAGGCCTCTACGAGCAGTACTTC.

This chain links TRBV12-3 or TRBV12-4 with TRBJ2-1; 10 positions match TRBD1. CDR3 length: 16 amino acids. Unmatched junction bases numbered 7, after V lost 0 bases and J lost 8 bases. The CDR3 DNA reads as TGTGCCAGCAGTTTAGCGCCGGGACAGGGGAGCGATGAGCAGTTCTTC. Its protein product is CASSLAPGQGSDEQFF.

The genes are TRBV30 and TRBJ1-3; D is ambiguous. The CDR3 is 12 residues long. CDR1 is GTSNPN and CDR2 is SVGIG in the germline V gene (reference sequence). Trimming pared 2 bases from V and 4 bases from J, leaving 6 bases between. The CDR3 DNA reads as TGTGCCTGGAGTAACAACGGAAACACCATATATTTT. Protein product: CAWSNNGNTIYF.

The chain employs TRBV15 and TRBJ2-5; D uncertain. Germline-derived CDR1 and CDR2 are LNHNV and YYDKDF (reference sequence). The CDR3 runs to 14 residues. Trimming cost V 1 base and J 2 bases, with 8 bases left between them. CDR3 amino acids: CATSRGGAQETQYF. The CDR3 nucleotides are TGTGCCACCAGCAGAGGTGGTGCGCAAGAGACCCAGTACTTC.

This clonotype was seen more than once but under ten times. This sequence joins TRBV5-1 and TRBJ2-1; 7 nucleotides match TRBD2. Trimming cost V 7 bases and J 2 bases; bases outside gene matches: 6. Germline CDR1 and CDR2: SGHRS and YFSETQ. The CDR3 consists of 14 residues. Here the CDR3 DNA reads TGCGCCAGCCACCTAGGACTAGCCTACAATGAGCAGTTCTTC. It is translated as CASHLGLAYNEQFF.

The V call is TRBV5-1, the J call TRBJ2-7; 9 bases line up with TRBD2. Germline V gene data show CDR1 as SGHRS and CDR2 as YFSETQ. V was clipped by 0 bases and J by 3 bases; unmatched bases: 4. There are 15 residues in the CDR3. DNA of the CDR3: TGCGCCAGCAGCTTGGGTAGCGGGAGAAACTACGAGCAGTACTTC. Amino acids: CASSLGSGRNYEQYF.